This T cell receptor beta chain is from a study of blood T cells in healthy people across ages (dated by TCRdb to between 2014 and 2017). About the study as a whole: In model experiments, roughly one uniquely barcoded TCR beta cDNA molecule per two T cells was captured by template switching. Age-related changes in TCR beta repertoire diversity were measured in the study by deep sequencing normalized with unique cDNA molecular identifiers. Donors were grouped into four age groups: young (average approximately 16 years), middle-aged (39), aged (about 60) and long-lived (approximately 78). To avoid experimental bias, donors of different ages were spread randomly across the sequencing lanes. Using the same blood draw, the study looked at two additional independent replicas of 1 million unique cDNA reads for two donors, one aged 18 to 30 and the other aged 80 or older. Study-wide conclusions, independent of this receptor: Observed TCR beta diversity per million T cells fell roughly linearly with age, and a significant reduction was already apparent by age roughly 40. Estimates of total diversity based on one million sequenced T cells were considered lower bounds and underestimates. Compared with the aged group, the long-lived group had more naive CD4+ T cells, fewer expanded clones and increased TCR diversity, suggesting age selection. Observed TCR beta diversity correlated strongly with the percentage of naive T cells measured by flow cytometry. The CMV infection status of donors was not known, potentially confounding age-related changes in expanded clonotypes. Since profiling was done on bulk unsorted PBMCs, naive and antigen-experienced compartments could not be conclusively compared.

The 39 donors, aged 6 to 90 years, were systemically healthy Caucasian individuals from Russia. About 10 milliliters of peripheral blood were drawn from each donor into EDTA-treated Vacutainer tubes. Ficoll-Paque density-gradient centrifugation was used to isolate PBMCs, with at least 6.5 million obtained per sample. Trizol reagent was used to extract total RNA from the PBMCs, yielding at least 6 micrograms per sample. For every donor, flow cytometry on a PBMC aliquot measured the percentage of naive CD45RAhigh/CD27high T cells. Trimming takes 3 bases from V and 0 bases from J, and the germline ends sit 9 bases apart. The CDR3 runs 14 amino acids, cysteine and phenylalanine included. The entry retains the CDR3 DNA only, 42 bases that are in frame from base 1. Reading the germline V gene gives CDR1 MNHEY and CDR2 SVGEGT. Libraries were prepared through 5' RACE. The run used an Illumina HiSeq 2500. A second PCR of about 6 to 12 cycles was performed with a sample-barcoded 5' primer and a J-beta primer mix. A template-switch 5' adaptor carrying 12 random nucleotides introduced a unique molecular identifier onto each TCR beta cDNA molecule. Each sample yielded at least 2.5 million CDR3-containing paired-end reads. The Mint cDNA synthesis kit, primed by a TRBC-specific oligonucleotide, was used to synthesize first-strand cDNA from all RNA. All cDNA was treated with uracil-DNA glycosylase and then went through a first 18-cycle PCR with the universal primers M1SS and BC2_uni_R. The original pipeline was this. For normalization, 1 million high-quality reads were randomly selected from each sample, with every read carrying a distinct molecular identifier. Instead of being binned into consensus sequences, reads with shared molecular identifiers were discarded. MiTCR, with a Q25 quality threshold and the strictest error-elimination algorithm, was used for CDR3 identification, clonotype clustering and error correction. A nonparametric unseen species model using Euler transformation provided a lower-bound estimate of total TCR beta diversity. TCRdb ran its own pipeline on the public reads, namely fastp trimming at Q25 and MiXCR clone calling, and kept in-frame beta chains. Rows matching on CDR3 protein sequence are summarized as one entry with the most common DNA and genes. TCRdb's processing, not the study's, gives the V and J calls here. This sample comprises 850,000 to 1,100,000 distinct CDR3 sequences, around two fifths of them detected only once. Together, the top ten hold around 13% of the sample.

Comments on this clonotype: No cognate antigen has been identified for it. Base qualities were left out, and no much larger clone turns up one base away.

The source is a man between 18 and 35 years old in good health. The sequenced material came from blood. This receptor chain uses TRBV6-2 or TRBV6-3 and TRBJ2-7; too little of a D gene remains to name it. The CDR3 region has the sequence CASSYVPSSYEQYF. At the DNA level, the sequence is TGTGCCAGCAGTTATGTACCTTCCTCCTACGAGCAGTACTTC.